The 3 T cell receptor beta chains given below trace back to one sample, sequenced in a study of blood T cell repertoires in COVID-19. Repertoires were generated with immunoSEQ multiplex PCR, while TCRdb's copy carries only in-frame clones and drops some. The repertoire consists of over 70,000 clones, with less than 95% occurring once and the leading ten covering about 2.5%. The source material was peripheral blood. The receptors stem from a human donor with active COVID-19. The donor label of this sample is uncertain.

With regard to this clone: An end of the junction differs from the germline gene, which may be a read error. The gene calls are TRBV27 and TRBJ1-6; TRBD1 matches 8 bases. The CDR3 sequence is 16 residues long. Germline V CDR1 and CDR2: MNHEY, SMNVEV (reference sequence). CDR3 residues: CASSLFPGGYSSPLHF. As DNA, the CDR3 is TGTGCCAGCAGTTTATTCCCAGGGGGCTATAGTTCACCCCTCCACTTT.

This chain links TRBV3-1 (or the pseudogene TRBV3-2) with TRBJ1-6; 11 positions match TRBD1. CDR3 length equals 14 residues. Looked up from germline, CDR1 is LGHDT and CDR2 is YNNKEL (reference sequence). The V and J ends lost 5 bases and 9 bases, in that order; junction bases with no gene match: 3. CDR3 coding DNA: TGTGCCAGCAGCACCGGGACAGGGGGTTCACCCCTCCACTTT. Encoded protein: CASSTGTGGSPLHF.

This rearrangement joins TRBV2 to TRBJ2-3; no reliable D call. The CDR3 contains 12 residues. V dropped 6 bases and J dropped 9 bases, with 13 bases sitting between them. CDR1 and CDR2 from the germline V gene are SNHLY and FYNNEI. For the CDR3, the DNA is TGTGCCAGCAGCGGAAGACAAGAGACGCAGTATTTT. Translation: CASSGRQETQYF.